This T cell receptor (beta chain) was observed in a study of identical twins. Study results and limitations: Out-of-frame beta chain sequences displayed weaker excess sharing between twins.

Only one count was recorded for this clonotype. What it binds is unknown. Trimming left V 2 bases short and J 0 bases short, with 11 bases between. The CDR3 has 15 residues. Germline lookup yields CDR1 SEHNR and CDR2 FQNEAQ (reference sequence). TCRdb redid the calling of the 5' RACE reads with MiXCR, one entry per CDR3 protein. Here the sample spans a few hundred thousand distinct CDR3 sequences, about 8% being singletons. These data were likewise used in another study, on yellow fever vaccine responses in identical twins. That report notes: Twin vaccine T cell responses reportedly seemed partly convergent, partly personalized.

Sequencing was carried out using CD8+ T cells sorted from blood. The chain uses TRBV7-9 and TRBJ2-7, with a tentative D call TRBD2 (5 bases). The TCR originated in a woman younger than 35 in good health. The CDR3 here is CASSLPHEGSYEQYF. The CDR3 bases are TGTGCCAGCAGCTTACCCCACGAGGGCTCCTACGAGCAGTACTTC.